The present T cell receptor (beta chain) was sequenced within a study of radiotherapy plus CTLA-4 blockade in lung cancer (dated by TCRdb to the late 2010s). At the level of the whole study: Among the enrolled patients, approximately 17% had an objective response, and less than 40% reached disease control.

Of note for this clone: The antigen it binds to is not known. No per-base quality is available; no much larger clone lies one base away.

The study tested focal radiation therapy combined with CTLA-4 blockade (ipilimumab) in patients with chemo-refractory metastatic non-small-cell lung cancer. Overall study results and their limits: Early dynamic changes in blood T cell clones, together with increased serum interferon-beta after radiation, were reported as the strongest predictors of response. After treatment with radiotherapy and ipilimumab, TCR clones that originated in tumors expanded in peripheral blood.

The receptor library was made with the immunoSEQ multiplex PCR assay. This immuneACCESS table, as held by TCRdb, lists in-frame sequences with V and J called but not all clones. Of the missing ones, under half trace to an unresolved V gene in checked studies; the others have no known cause. This sample is represented by more than 65,000 clones; 83% of them were singletons. Roughly 0.82% of the sample is held by the ten biggest clonotypes. Taken from cysteine to phenylalanine, the CDR3 has 15 residues. Just the 45-base CDR3 DNA is kept, in frame starting at base 1. Trimming leaves V shorter by 0 bases and J shorter by 3 bases, with the junction holding 3 bases beyond the gene matches. Per the germline V gene, MGHRA is the CDR1 and YSYEKL is the CDR2.

The sequenced sample was peripheral blood, obtained from a patient treated with radiotherapy plus ipilimumab. This TCR came from a human donor with non-small cell lung cancer who had stable disease on radiotherapy plus ipilimumab. The chain was built from TRBV4-1 and TRBJ2-5; TRBD1 lines up with 8 middle nucleotides. This receptor carries the CDR3 CASSQDRTGKETQYF. In nucleotides, the sequence is TGCGCCAGCAGCCAAGACAGGACAGGGAAAGAGACCCAGTACTTC.